The 21 T cell receptor beta chains below were found in one sample sequenced in a study of T cell changes during pregnancy in multiple sclerosis. Method: immunoSEQ multiplex PCR; TCRdb's copy keeps in-frame clones and lacks some. The table lists approximately 70,000 clones, roughly 89% of them singletons, with just under 2% in the top ten. The specimen was peripheral blood, collected in the second trimester of pregnancy. These receptors were obtained from a female donor with multiple sclerosis, enrolled in a pregnancy study.

This sequence joins TRBV28 and TRBJ2-3, with D maybe TRBD2 (6 bases). This CDR3 is 14 amino acids long. Between the trimmed V and J ends, which lost 3 bases and 1 base, there was a span of 8 bases. Germline-derived CDR1 and CDR2 are MDHEN and SYDVKM. This chain's CDR3 is CASSFGSRTDTQYF. CDR3 sequence (DNA): TGTGCCAGCAGTTTCGGGAGCCGCACAGATACGCAGTATTTT.

This chain joins TRBV7-6 and TRBJ2-3; 8 bases agree with TRBD2. This CDR3 has 19 residues. Trimming at V came to 5 bases and at J to 2 bases, leaving 18 bases not matched to a gene. In germline, CDR1 is SGHVS, CDR2 FNYEAQ. The CDR3 loop is CASSLRTSGTLGSTDTQYF. Here the CDR3 DNA reads TGTGCCAGCAGCCTCCGTACTAGCGGCACCCTTGGATCCACAGATACGCAGTATTTT.

This rearrangement joins TRBV13 to TRBJ2-5; D unclear. V was trimmed by 0 bases and J by 5 bases, leaving 10 bases between them. Germline-derived CDR1 and CDR2 are PRHDT and FYEKMQ (reference sequence). The CDR3 runs 14 residues. CDR3 bases: TGTGCCAGCAGCTTAGGCCAACAAACGGAGACCCAGTACTTC. As protein: CASSLGQQTETQYF.

The chain is built from TRBV30 and TRBJ2-5, with D possibly TRBD2 on 6 matching bases. Trimming stripped 4 bases from V and 1 base from J, with 10 bases between. CDR1 GTSNPN and CDR2 SVGIG come from the germline V gene (reference sequence). The CDR3 totals 13 residues. The CDR3 region has the DNA TGTGCCTGGACAGCGGGTTCCCAAGAGACCCAGTACTTC. Translated, it gives CAWTAGSQETQYF. Together with reference TRBV30 and TRBJ2-5, the CDR3 gives the full variable domain: SQTIHQWPATLVQPVGSPLSLECTVEGTSNPNLYWYRQAAGRGLQLLFYSVGIGQISSEVPQNLSASRPQDRQFILSSKKLLLSDSGFYLCAWTAGSQETQYFGPGTRLLVL.

The rearrangement joins TRBV4-2 to TRBJ1-5; no reliable D call. Per the germline V gene, CDR1 is LGHNA and CDR2 is YNFKEQ. CDR3 length: 16 amino acids. V gave up 4 bases and J gave up 5 bases, with 18 bases separating them. The CDR3 loop reads CASSPDTLMGDQPQHF. CDR3 sequence (DNA): TGTGCCAGCAGCCCTGATACCTTAATGGGCGATCAGCCCCAGCATTTT.

This sequence joins TRBV6-5 and TRBJ1-5; TRBD1 matches at 7 bases. The CDR3 totals 14 residues. Unmatched junction bases numbered 7, after V lost 2 bases and J lost 9 bases. Germline V gene lookup returns CDR1 MNHEY and CDR2 SVGAGI. CDR3 amino acids: CASSYSQGVGPQHF. The CDR3 DNA sequence: TGTGCCAGCAGTTACAGCCAGGGGGTCGGGCCCCAGCATTTT.

The V call is TRBV14, the J call TRBJ2-4; 9 positions agree with TRBD2. Losses at the gene ends were 3 bases for V and 1 base for J; bases not matched to a gene: 7. The length of the CDR3 is 17 residues. Looked up from germline, CDR1 is SGHDN and CDR2 is FVKESK. For the CDR3, the DNA is TGTGCCAGCAGCCAGAGAGCGGGAGGCGGGGCCAAAAACATTCAGTACTTC. Protein product: CASSQRAGGGAKNIQYF.

This chain connects TRBV6-1 to TRBJ2-7; TRBD1 is a possible D gene (6 bases). V shed 3 bases and J shed 6 bases, with 12 bases lying between them. CDR1 and CDR2 from the germline V gene are MNHNS and SASEGT. CDR3 length: 13 residues. CDR3 sequence: CASSESMDSEQYF. DNA of the CDR3: TGTGCCAGCAGTGAGAGCATGGACAGCGAGCAGTACTTC.

This chain joins TRBV6-6 and TRBJ2-2, with D maybe TRBD1 (6 bases). Between the trimmed V and J ends, which lost 6 bases and 0 bases, there was a span of 11 bases. Germline-derived CDR1 and CDR2 are MNHNY and SVGAGI (reference sequence). This CDR3 contains 15 residues. The CDR3 DNA follows: TGTGCCAGCAGCAGTACAGGGACGAACACCGGGGAGCTGTTTTTT. It encodes CASSSTGTNTGELFF.

The V gene is TRBV5-6, the J gene TRBJ1-5, with D maybe TRBD1 (5 bases). The CDR3 spans 17 residues. Trimming took off 0 bases at V and 5 bases at J, with 18 bases between the two ends. CDR1 SGHDT and CDR2 YYEEEE come from the germline V gene. CDR3 protein: CASSLGVGPQVDQPQHF. The CDR3 region has the DNA TGTGCCAGCAGCTTGGGAGTGGGGCCTCAGGTGGATCAGCCCCAGCATTTT. The full variable domain, completed using reference TRBV5-6 and TRBJ1-5, is DAGVTQSPTHLIKTRGQQVTLRCSPKSGHDTVSWYQQALGQGPQFIFQYYEEEERQRGNFPDRFSGHQFPNYSSELNVNALLLGDSALYLCASSLGVGPQVDQPQHFGDGTRLSIL.

The chain links TRBV27 to TRBJ2-3; D is perhaps TRBD1 (6 bases). The V end was cut by 7 bases, the J end by 0 bases, with 14 bases between. The V gene's germline CDR1 is MNHEY and CDR2 SMNVEV (reference sequence). The CDR3 loop spans 15 amino acids. CDR3: CASTLGAGSTDTQYF. CDR3 DNA: TGTGCCAGCACCCTGGGGGCCGGAAGCACAGATACGCAGTATTTT.

The chain has TRBV5-1 and TRBJ2-3; 8 nucleotides align to TRBD1. Germline V CDR1 and CDR2: SGHRS, YFSETQ. This CDR3 has 15 residues. With 5 bases clipped from V and 2 bases from J, the junction kept 7 bases outside the gene matches. The CDR3 bases are TGCGCCAGCAGGTCCCGGACAGGGTTCACAGATACGCAGTATTTT. This translates into CASRSRTGFTDTQYF.

The chain combines TRBV6-5 with TRBJ1-2, with a weak D call TRBD1 (6 bases). V lost 0 bases, J lost 4 bases, and 12 bases lay in between. Germline V lookup: CDR1 MNHEY, CDR2 SVGAGI. The CDR3 is 15 residues long. In DNA form, the CDR3 reads TGTGCCAGCAGTTACTCGGGCCAGGGGTCCTATGGCTACACCTTC. Encoded protein: CASSYSGQGSYGYTF.

V usage is TRBV4-1 and J usage is TRBJ1-5; D is undetermined. This CDR3 has 13 residues. CDR1 MGHRA and CDR2 YSYEKL come from the germline V gene. V lost 1 base and J 8 bases, leaving 9 bases between the germline ends. In nucleotides, the CDR3 is TGCGCCAGCAGCCAAGTTCGGGGAGAGCCCCAGCATTTT. Amino acid sequence: CASSQVRGEPQHF.

The chain couples TRBV27 to TRBJ2-2; TRBD2 matches at 13 bases. The CDR3 length is 18 residues. The ends lost 5 bases at V and 7 bases at J; junction bases unmatched: 13. Per the germline V gene, CDR1 is MNHEY and CDR2 is SMNVEV (reference sequence). The CDR3 nucleotides read TGTGCCAGCAGTCTAGGAGGACTAGCGGGGGCCGTAAACGGGGAGCTGTTTTTT. Protein product: CASSLGGLAGAVNGELFF.

The chain carries TRBV7-3 and TRBJ2-2; 8 bases agree with TRBD2. The CDR3 length is 14 residues. Germline CDR1 reads SGHTA; CDR2 reads FQGTGA. The V gene end was trimmed by 5 bases and the J gene end by 5 bases; junction bases not matched to a gene: 4. The CDR3, as DNA: TGTGCCAGCAGCCTTTCGGGGGGGACCGGGGAGCTGTTTTTT. This gives the protein CASSLSGGTGELFF.

This chain connects TRBV12-5 to TRBJ2-1, with D perhaps TRBD2 (6 bases). The germline V and J ends were trimmed by 2 bases and 6 bases, with 8 bases remaining between them. This CDR3 has 13 amino acids. Germline values: CDR1 LGHNT, CDR2 FRNRAP. CDR3 DNA: TGTGCTAGTGGTTTGTCCGGGGGCAATGAGCAGTTCTTC. This translates into CASGLSGGNEQFF.

The chain employs TRBV19 and TRBJ2-7; 8 bases match TRBD2. This CDR3 has 15 residues. Losses at the gene ends were 5 bases for V and 6 bases for J; bases not matched to a gene: 12. CDR1 and CDR2 (germline): LNHDA, SQIVND (reference sequence). Written as DNA, the CDR3 is TGTGCCAGTAGTCCGACGGGAGGGGGTTTGTTCGAGCAGTACTTC. Translating it yields CASSPTGGGLFEQYF. The complete variable domain, with remaining parts taken from reference TRBV19 and TRBJ2-7, reads DGGITQSPKYLFRKEGQNVTLSCEQNLNHDAMYWYRQDPGQGLRLIYYSQIVNDFQKGDIAEGYSVSREKKESFPLTVTSAQKNPTAFYLCASSPTGGGLFEQYFGPGTRLTVT.

This chain connects TRBV28 to TRBJ2-5, with a weak D call TRBD1 (7 bases). The length of the CDR3 is 15 residues. CDR1 is MDHEN, CDR2 SYDVKM, per germline. Trimming removed 2 bases from V and 4 bases from J, with 14 bases in between. The CDR3 sequence: CASSLHPQGGETQYF. CDR3 coding DNA: TGTGCCAGCAGTTTACACCCCCAGGGGGGAGAGACCCAGTACTTC.

The rearrangement joins TRBV5-6 to TRBJ2-1; 11 nucleotides align to TRBD2. CDR3 length equals 16 residues. Germline V gene lookup returns CDR1 SGHDT and CDR2 YYEEEE. The V and J ends lost 0 bases and 2 bases, in that order; junction bases with no gene match: 1. In DNA form, the CDR3 reads TGTGCCAGCAGCTTGGGTAGCGGGGGGGCCTACAATGAGCAGTTCTTC. This sequence encodes CASSLGSGGAYNEQFF.

V usage is TRBV9 and J usage is TRBJ2-2, with 9 bases matching TRBD1. The germline V gene has CDR1 SGDLS and CDR2 YYNGEE. The CDR3 has 17 amino acids. Unmatched junction bases numbered 10, after V lost 3 bases and J lost 4 bases. The CDR3 is CASSGLPGQGLTGELFF. CDR3 bases: TGTGCCAGCAGCGGCCTCCCGGGACAGGGACTCACCGGGGAGCTGTTTTTT.